The clone carrying this TCR beta chain was recorded a few times. The data were taken from a study of blood T cell repertoires in COVID-19. Study-level background: Samples of COVID-19 (acute and convalescent) were obtained from the United States, Italy and Spain. PBMCs, B-cell-depleted T cells, or T cells provided the cDNA or gDNA that made up the material.

The CDR3 has 14 amino acids. Losses at the gene ends were 7 bases for V and 8 bases for J; bases not matched to a gene: 12. Germline V gene data show CDR1 as ENHRY and CDR2 as SYGVKD. Under the authors' procedure: Reference gene primer amplification gave estimated nucleated cell counts. Produced via immunoSEQ multiplex PCR; TCRdb's table is partial and in-frame only. That table supplies the V and J calls and clone size; D and trimming were determined from the DNA. The table lists 250,000 to 350,000 clones, roughly nine tenths of them singletons. The TCR comes from a woman aged 40 to 55 who had recovered from COVID-19. This chain uses TRBV10-3 with TRBJ1-2, with 8 positions matching TRBD1. The material sequenced was peripheral blood. In DNA, the CDR3 is TGTGCCATCACAGGGACAGGAGCATGGTCCGGCTACACCTTC. Protein: CAITGTGAWSGYTF.